The subject of this entry is one TCR beta chain. Antigen: not known. This record belongs to a study of brain T cells in children with intractable seizures. Only cases whose brain tissue showed the highest T cell transcript signatures were sequenced. Patients received at least one anti-epileptic drug before surgery. The CDR3 totals 16 residues. J lost 7 bases, V lost 0 bases, and 6 bases had no gene match. The germline V gene encodes CDR1 MGHDK and CDR2 SYGVNS. Study-wide results and limits: HCMV serostatus was not known, and viral specificity came from CDR3 similarity only. Absence of clones before surgery may stem from lower sequencing depth.

TCRdb keeps only in-frame clones here, not all; method: immunoSEQ multiplex PCR. This sample has approximately 40,000 clones, with about nine tenths found just once. Sequences were derived from peripheral blood, sampled at surgery. The sequence came from a girl aged 2 to 9 with tuberous sclerosis and intractable seizures. V usage is TRBV25-1 and J usage is TRBJ2-2; 9 bases match TRBD1. DNA of the CDR3: TGTGCCAGCAGTGAATACCACAGGGGGCGGAGCGGGGAGCTGTTTTTT. Protein: CASSEYHRGRSGELFF.